This T cell receptor (beta chain) was profiled in a study of cytomegalovirus exposure and HLA in healthy donors. Study summary: From 170 million or so T cells, an earlier analysis saw under 140 million unique TCR beta sequences.

Notes on this clone: The antigen is undetermined.

V gave up 3 bases and J gave up 2 bases, with 13 bases separating them. Germline CDR1 and CDR2: SGDLS and YYNGEE. The CDR3 contains 15 residues. Primers for the PCR totalled 60 Vbeta and 13 Jbeta. Sequencing used immunoSEQ multiplex PCR; TCRdb keeps in-frame clones, though not all of them. This table has around 160,000 clones, roughly 79% appearing once. Notes on the study in general: Most TCR sequences proved rare, with some public TCRs found in many donors. Later analysis identified a missense DCLRE1C variant that was linked to TCR beta V- and J-gene trimming.

This chain joins TRBV9 and TRBJ2-3; perhaps TRBD1 as D (8 bases). Sequenced: PBMCs. This TCR was sampled from a man aged 50 or older in good health and CMV-seropositive. The CDR3 region is CASSDRGGNTDTQYF. Written as DNA, the CDR3 is TGTGCCAGCAGCGACAGGGGGGGGAACACAGATACGCAGTATTTT. The complete variable domain, with remaining parts taken from reference TRBV9 and TRBJ2-3, reads DSGVTQTPKHLITATGQRVTLRCSPRSGDLSVYWYQQSLDQGLQFLIQYYNGEERAKGNILERFSAQQFPDLHSELNLSSLELGDSALYFCASSDRGGNTDTQYFGPGTRLTVL.